This TCR beta chain derives from a study of blood T cell repertoires in COVID-19. Study summary: Researchers got acute and convalescent COVID-19 samples from the United States, Italy and Spain. T cells, B-cell-depleted T cells, or PBMCs supplied cDNA or gDNA.

Authors' methods: How many nucleated cells were present was estimated from reference gene primer amplification. TCRdb keeps only in-frame clones here, not all; method: immunoSEQ multiplex PCR. V, J and clone size were drawn from that table, and D and trimming were deduced from the DNA. Of around 190,000 clones in the sample, more than 60% were seen once. Between the trimmed V and J ends, which lost 2 bases and 2 bases, there was a span of 10 bases. The length of the CDR3 is 15 residues. Germline lookup yields CDR1 MDHEN and CDR2 SYDVKM. Material: peripheral blood. The TCR originated in a woman aged 45-65 years with acute or convalescent COVID-19. The chain has TRBV28 and TRBJ1-5; possibly TRBD1 for D (5 bases). The CDR3 DNA is TGTGCCAGCAGTTTAGAAGGGGCCGGCAATCAGCCCCAGCATTTT. Amino acids: CASSLEGAGNQPQHF.